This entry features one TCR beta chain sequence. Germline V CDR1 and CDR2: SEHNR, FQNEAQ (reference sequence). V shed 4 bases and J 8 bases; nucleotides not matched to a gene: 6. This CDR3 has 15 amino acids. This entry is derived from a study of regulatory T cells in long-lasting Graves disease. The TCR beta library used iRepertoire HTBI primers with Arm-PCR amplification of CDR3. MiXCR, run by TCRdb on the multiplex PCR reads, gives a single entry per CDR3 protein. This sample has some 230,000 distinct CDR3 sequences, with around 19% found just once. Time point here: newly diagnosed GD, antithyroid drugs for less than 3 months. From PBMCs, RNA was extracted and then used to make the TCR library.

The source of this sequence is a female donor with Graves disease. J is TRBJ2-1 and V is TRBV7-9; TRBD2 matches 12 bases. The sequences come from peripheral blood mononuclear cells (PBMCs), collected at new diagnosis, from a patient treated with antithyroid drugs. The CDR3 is CASSSTSGSRDEQFF. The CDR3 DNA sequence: TGTGCCAGCAGCTCGACTAGCGGGAGTAGAGATGAGCAGTTCTTC.